The clone carrying this T cell receptor beta chain was detected a few times. Trimming removed 2 bases at V and 1 base at J, with 8 bases between. The CDR3 extends over 15 amino acids. Per the germline V gene, CDR1 is SGHVS and CDR2 is FQNEAQ. This record comes from a study of blood T cell repertoires in COVID-19. Study-level background: Samples of COVID-19 (acute and convalescent) were obtained from the United States, Italy and Spain. T cells, B-cell-depleted T cells, or PBMCs supplied cDNA or gDNA.

The repertoire was sequenced with immunoSEQ multiplex PCR; TCRdb's copy has only in-frame clones and lacks some. The sample lists fewer than 85,000 clones, about 90% occurring once. The source of this sequence is a human donor in a cohort sampled during active COVID-19. The sequencing sample was made of peripheral blood. The J gene is TRBJ1-4, the V gene TRBV7-8; D unclear. The CDR3 loop reads CASSLNEQTNEKLFF. CDR3 nucleotides: TGTGCCAGCAGCTTAAACGAGCAAACTAATGAAAAACTGTTTTTT.